Listed here is a single T cell receptor beta chain. Its antigen is undetermined. Assay used: immunoSEQ multiplex PCR; TCRdb lists only in-frame clones, some missing. The profile shows 150,000 to 200,000 clones, about 89% of them singletons. This entry belongs to a study of T cell responses to AZD1222 COVID-19 vaccine. Points from the study as a whole: Only a handful of AZD1222 recipients, roughly six in all, had baseline seropositivity. Two AZD1222 doses significantly raised spike-specific TCR breadth and depth over controls.

The source of this sequence is an adult in good health. The sample was peripheral blood, taken on day 0 of MenACWY control vaccination.

The CDR3 sequence: CASSLYLGGEDAEAFF. CDR3 nucleotides: TGTGCCAGCAGTTTATATCTAGGGGGCGAGGACGCTGAAGCTTTCTTT. The J gene is TRBJ1-1, the V gene TRBV28; 7 bases are a match to TRBD1. CDR3 size: 16 residues. The V and J ends lost 1 base and 6 bases, in that order; junction bases with no gene match: 11. Germline V gene data show CDR1 as MDHEN and CDR2 as SYDVKM.